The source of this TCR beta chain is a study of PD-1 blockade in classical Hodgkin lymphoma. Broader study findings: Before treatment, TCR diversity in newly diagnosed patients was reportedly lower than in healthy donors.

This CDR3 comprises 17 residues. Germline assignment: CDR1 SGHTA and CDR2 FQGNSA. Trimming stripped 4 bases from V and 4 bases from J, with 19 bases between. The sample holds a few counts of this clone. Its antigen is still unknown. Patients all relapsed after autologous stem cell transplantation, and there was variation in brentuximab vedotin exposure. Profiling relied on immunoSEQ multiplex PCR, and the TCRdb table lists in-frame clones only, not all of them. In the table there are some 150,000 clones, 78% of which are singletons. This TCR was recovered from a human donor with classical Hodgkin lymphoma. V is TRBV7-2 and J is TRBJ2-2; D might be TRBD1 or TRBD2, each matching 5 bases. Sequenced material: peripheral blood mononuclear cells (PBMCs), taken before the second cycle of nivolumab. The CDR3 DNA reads TGTGCCAGCAGCTCCCCCCTAGGGACGCTGGTCACCGGGGAGCTGTTTTTT. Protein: CASSSPLGTLVTGELFF.